A selection of T cell receptor beta chains follows, all from one sample in a study of shared clonotypes between healthy human individuals. Libraries were prepared by immunoSEQ multiplex PCR; TCRdb keeps only in-frame clonotypes and omits some of them. The table records roughly 850,000 clones, around 96% of them present only once. The source material was naive CD8+ T cells sorted from blood. The source of these receptors is a man younger than 45 in good health. Each CDR3 is given with its conserved first and last residue. The D gene is left open where the match is weak. Clone size is given for some rows only: seen once, a few or many times, or a class if the clone is expanded.

V gene: TRBV27
D gene: .
J gene: TRBJ2-3
clone size: .
CDR3 DNA: TGTGCCAGCAGTTGGCGGACACCTTTTGGGGATACGCAGTATTTT
CDR3 protein: CASSWRTPFGDTQYF

V gene: TRBV28
D gene: TRBD1
J gene: TRBJ2-7
clone size: .
CDR3 DNA: TGTGCCAGCAGGCGGACAGGAATACCCTCCTACGAGCAGTACTTC
CDR3 protein: CASRRTGIPSYEQYF

V gene: TRBV27
D gene: .
J gene: TRBJ1-5
clone size: .
CDR3 DNA: TGTGCCAGCAGACCCAGCGGGCAGGGAGGTCAGCCCCAGCATTTT
CDR3 protein: CASRPSGQGGQPQHF

V gene: TRBV2
D gene: .
J gene: TRBJ2-7
clone size: .
CDR3 DNA: TGTGCCAGCAGCGCACCAGGGAACGACTACGAGCAGTACTTC
CDR3 protein: CASSAPGNDYEQYF

V gene: TRBV6-4
D gene: .
J gene: TRBJ2-7
clone size: .
CDR3 DNA: TGTGCCAGCAGTGAGGAGGCTAGCACTCCGTACGAGCAGTACTTC
CDR3 protein: CASSEEASTPYEQYF

V gene: TRBV4-1
D gene: .
J gene: TRBJ2-4
clone size: .
CDR3 DNA: TGCGCCAGCAGCCACTTCTCCGAAGAAAACATTCAGTACTTC
CDR3 protein: CASSHFSEENIQYF

V gene: TRBV9
D gene: .
J gene: TRBJ2-7
clone size: .
CDR3 DNA: TGTGCCAGCAGCCCGGATTTTTCCTACGAGCAGTACTTC
CDR3 protein: CASSPDFSYEQYF

V gene: TRBV18
D gene: TRBD1
J gene: TRBJ1-5
clone size: .
CDR3 DNA: TGTGCCAGCTCATCAGGACAGGGTGACCAGCCCCAGCATTTT
CDR3 protein: CASSSGQGDQPQHF

V gene: TRBV7-2
D gene: .
J gene: TRBJ1-2
clone size: .
CDR3 DNA: TGTGCCAGCAGCCACACTCGGACACGAAGGGGAGTTGGCTACACCTTC
CDR3 protein: CASSHTRTRRGVGYTF

V gene: TRBV10-3
D gene: TRBD1
J gene: TRBJ2-7
clone size: .
CDR3 DNA: TGTGCCATCAGTGAAACGGGACAGTCCTACGAGCAGTACTTC
CDR3 protein: CAISETGQSYEQYF

V gene: TRBV15
D gene: .
J gene: TRBJ2-3
clone size: .
CDR3 DNA: TGTGCCACCAGCAGAGATCTGACAGATACGCAGTATTTT
CDR3 protein: CATSRDLTDTQYF

V gene: TRBV5-8
D gene: TRBD1
J gene: TRBJ2-7
clone size: .
CDR3 DNA: TGTGCCAGCAGCTTAGGGACAGGGGGTTTTGACGAGCAGTACTTC
CDR3 protein: CASSLGTGGFDEQYF

V gene: TRBV11-3
D gene: TRBD2
J gene: TRBJ2-3
clone size: .
CDR3 DNA: TGTGCCAGCTCTCCTCTCGGGGGAGGGGCGGATACGCAGTATTTT
CDR3 protein: CASSPLGGGADTQYF

V gene: TRBV2
D gene: .
J gene: TRBJ2-1
clone size: .
CDR3 DNA: TGCGGGGCGGTCGGATTGGACAAGGGGAATGAGCAGTTCTTC
CDR3 protein: CGAVGLDKGNEQFF

V gene: TRBV5-6
D gene: .
J gene: TRBJ1-1
clone size: .
CDR3 DNA: TGTGCCAGCAGCTTCCGGGGGCTAAACACTGAAGCTTTCTTT
CDR3 protein: CASSFRGLNTEAFF

V gene: TRBV11-2
D gene: .
J gene: TRBJ1-1
clone size: .
CDR3 DNA: TGTGCCAGCAGTCATACAGGGAGGGAAGCTTTCTTT
CDR3 protein: CASSHTGREAFF

V gene: TRBV4-1
D gene: .
J gene: TRBJ1-5
clone size: .
CDR3 DNA: TGCGCCAGCAGCGATGACGGACGGGCAAGGCTGCATTTT
CDR3 protein: CASSDDGRARLHF

V gene: TRBV27
D gene: .
J gene: TRBJ2-1
clone size: .
CDR3 DNA: TGTGCCAGCAGTCCTGACCGACAGTACAATGAGCAGTTCTTC
CDR3 protein: CASSPDRQYNEQFF

V gene: TRBV7-9
D gene: TRBD1
J gene: TRBJ2-1
clone size: .
CDR3 DNA: TGTGCCAGCAGCTTAACAGGGGGCTCCTACAATGAGCAGTTCTTC
CDR3 protein: CASSLTGGSYNEQFF

V gene: TRBV7-2
D gene: .
J gene: TRBJ2-1
clone size: .
CDR3 DNA: TGTGCCAGCAGCTCTCTTGACTCGAGCTCCTACAATGAGCAGTTCTTC
CDR3 protein: CASSSLDSSSYNEQFF

V gene: TRBV4-1
D gene: .
J gene: TRBJ2-7
clone size: .
CDR3 DNA: TGCGCCAGCAGCCATGGCAGCTCCTACGAGCAGTACTTC
CDR3 protein: CASSHGSSYEQYF

V gene: TRBV28
D gene: .
J gene: TRBJ1-2
clone size: .
CDR3 DNA: TGTGCCAGCAGGGACAGCCGTAAGGAAGGCTACACCTTC
CDR3 protein: CASRDSRKEGYTF

V gene: TRBV4-1
D gene: .
J gene: TRBJ2-1
clone size: once
CDR3 DNA: TGCGCCAGCAGCCAAGTGGGGAGCTCCTACAATGAGCAGTTCTTC
CDR3 protein: CASSQVGSSYNEQFF

V gene: TRBV27
D gene: .
J gene: TRBJ1-1
clone size: .
CDR3 DNA: TGTGCCAGCAGTTTACTGGGGATGGGGTTGAACACTGAAGCTTTCTTT
CDR3 protein: CASSLLGMGLNTEAFF

V gene: TRBV7-2
D gene: .
J gene: TRBJ2-7
clone size: .
CDR3 DNA: TGTGCCAGCAGCTTACGACTAGTCCACGAGCAGTACTTC
CDR3 protein: CASSLRLVHEQYF

V gene: TRBV7-9
D gene: TRBD1
J gene: TRBJ1-1
clone size: .
CDR3 DNA: TGTGCCAGCAGCCCCAGGGGGGGAGCTGAAGCTTTCTTT
CDR3 protein: CASSPRGGAEAFF

V gene: TRBV7-5
D gene: .
J gene: TRBJ2-7
clone size: .
CDR3 DNA: TGTGCCAGAAGCTTAGGTCGGGAGGGCCCCGGCGAGCAGTACTTC
CDR3 protein: CARSLGREGPGEQYF

V gene: TRBV7-8
D gene: .
J gene: TRBJ2-2
clone size: .
CDR3 DNA: TGTGCCAGCAGCGCCGGACTTAACACCGGGGAGCTGTTTTTT
CDR3 protein: CASSAGLNTGELFF

V gene: TRBV7-9
D gene: TRBD2
J gene: TRBJ2-7
clone size: .
CDR3 DNA: TGTGCCAGCAGCCCTCCTACTAGCGGGAGGTCGGCCGAGCAGTACTTC
CDR3 protein: CASSPPTSGRSAEQYF

V gene: TRBV5-6
D gene: .
J gene: TRBJ1-5
clone size: .
CDR3 DNA: TGTGCCAGCAGCTCAGGTCTTCAGCCCCAGCATTTT
CDR3 protein: CASSSGLQPQHF

V gene: TRBV16
D gene: TRBD2
J gene: TRBJ2-5
clone size: once
CDR3 DNA: TGTGCCAGCAGCCAAGGGGGGGTACAAGAGACCCAGTACTTC
CDR3 protein: CASSQGGVQETQYF

V gene: TRBV5-4
D gene: TRBD2
J gene: TRBJ2-7
clone size: once
CDR3 DNA: TGTGCCAGCAGCGCACCAGGACTAGCGGGGCCGTACGAGCAGTACTTC
CDR3 protein: CASSAPGLAGPYEQYF

V gene: TRBV30
D gene: TRBD2
J gene: TRBJ2-7
clone size: .
CDR3 DNA: TGTGCCTGGAGTGTAACTAGCGGGGTTGGGGAGCAGTACTTC
CDR3 protein: CAWSVTSGVGEQYF

V gene: TRBV5-6
D gene: TRBD2
J gene: TRBJ2-1
clone size: .
CDR3 DNA: TGTGCCAGCAGCTTAAAGCGGGATAACAATGAGCAGTTCTTC
CDR3 protein: CASSLKRDNNEQFF

V gene: TRBV4-1
D gene: TRBD1
J gene: TRBJ2-1
clone size: .
CDR3 DNA: TGCGCCAGCAGCCTCCGGGACAGGGAAGACAATGAGCAGTTCTTC
CDR3 protein: CASSLRDREDNEQFF

V gene: TRBV29-1
D gene: .
J gene: TRBJ2-5
clone size: .
CDR3 DNA: TGCAGCCCAGCGAGAGAGACCCAGTACTTC
CDR3 protein: CSPARETQYF

V gene: TRBV19
D gene: TRBD1
J gene: TRBJ2-7
clone size: .
CDR3 DNA: TGTGCCAGTAGTATTAATAGGGGGCGGTATTACGAGCAGTACTTC
CDR3 protein: CASSINRGRYYEQYF

V gene: TRBV6-6
D gene: TRBD2
J gene: TRBJ2-7
clone size: .
CDR3 DNA: TGTGCCAGCACCCTAGCGGGCAACTACGAGCAGTACTTC
CDR3 protein: CASTLAGNYEQYF

V gene: TRBV25-1
D gene: .
J gene: TRBJ2-2
clone size: .
CDR3 DNA: TGTGCCAGCAGTGTAATAGGATCCGGGGAGCTGTTTTTT
CDR3 protein: CASSVIGSGELFF

V gene: TRBV27
D gene: .
J gene: TRBJ2-1
clone size: .
CDR3 DNA: TGTGCCAGCAGTATTCGTCCGGGGCGGGATAGTGAGCAGTTCTTC
CDR3 protein: CASSIRPGRDSEQFF

V gene: TRBV7-6
D gene: .
J gene: TRBJ2-3
clone size: .
CDR3 DNA: TGTGCCAGCAGCTCTAGATCCCCCTTGGATACGCAGTATTTT
CDR3 protein: CASSSRSPLDTQYF

V gene: TRBV6-6
D gene: .
J gene: TRBJ1-1
clone size: .
CDR3 DNA: TGTGCCAGCAGCCTTTTTAGCACTGAAGCTTTCTTT
CDR3 protein: CASSLFSTEAFF

V gene: TRBV7-9
D gene: .
J gene: TRBJ2-3
clone size: .
CDR3 DNA: TGTGCCAGCAGCTTAGATGGGTCGGGGGAGGAGAGCACAGATACGCAGTATTTT
CDR3 protein: CASSLDGSGEESTDTQYF

V gene: TRBV4-1
D gene: .
J gene: TRBJ2-1
clone size: .
CDR3 DNA: TGCGCCAGCAGCCAAGGAGGACTCATATACAATGAGCAGTTCTTC
CDR3 protein: CASSQGGLIYNEQFF

V gene: TRBV5-4
D gene: .
J gene: TRBJ2-2
clone size: .
CDR3 DNA: TGTGCCAGCAGCAAGGGACCCGGGGAGCTGTTTTTT
CDR3 protein: CASSKGPGELFF

V gene: TRBV9
D gene: .
J gene: TRBJ2-2
clone size: .
CDR3 DNA: TGTGCCAGCAGCGTAGCAGGAACCGGGGAGCTGTTTTTT
CDR3 protein: CASSVAGTGELFF

V gene: TRBV4-3
D gene: .
J gene: TRBJ2-1
clone size: .
CDR3 DNA: TGCGCCAGCAAAATTCGTAGGGTTGAGCAGTTCTTC
CDR3 protein: CASKIRRVEQFF

V gene: TRBV5-4
D gene: .
J gene: TRBJ2-3
clone size: .
CDR3 DNA: TGTGCCAGCAGCTTGTTCACAGATACGCAGTATTTT
CDR3 protein: CASSLFTDTQYF

V gene: TRBV18
D gene: .
J gene: TRBJ2-1
clone size: .
CDR3 DNA: TGTGCCAGCTCACCTCGACGGGAAGGTAGATATGAGCAGTTCTTC
CDR3 protein: CASSPRREGRYEQFF

V gene: TRBV27
D gene: TRBD2
J gene: TRBJ2-1
clone size: once
CDR3 DNA: TGTGCCAGCAGTTTAAGGCCTAGCGGGACCTACAATGAGCAGTTCTTC
CDR3 protein: CASSLRPSGTYNEQFF

V gene: TRBV7-2
D gene: TRBD1
J gene: TRBJ2-5
clone size: few
CDR3 DNA: TGTGCCAGCAGCCTATATACAGGGGGAGGAGAGACCCAGTACTTC
CDR3 protein: CASSLYTGGGETQYF

V gene: TRBV29-1
D gene: .
J gene: TRBJ2-1
clone size: once
CDR3 DNA: TGCAGCGCGTTGGGACAAAACAATGAGCAGTTCTTC
CDR3 protein: CSALGQNNEQFF

V gene: TRBV11-2
D gene: .
J gene: TRBJ2-7
clone size: .
CDR3 DNA: TGTGCCAGCAGCTTAGAGGTTGGGGTGCGGCGCGAGCAGTACTTC
CDR3 protein: CASSLEVGVRREQYF

V gene: TRBV27
D gene: .
J gene: TRBJ2-7
clone size: .
CDR3 DNA: TGTGCCAGCAGTTACGGCAAGGACGGATACGAGCAGTACTTC
CDR3 protein: CASSYGKDGYEQYF

V gene: TRBV19
D gene: .
J gene: TRBJ1-2
clone size: .
CDR3 DNA: TGTGCCAGTAGTATTTCCTCGGGGCCAGGCGACTATGGCTACACCTTC
CDR3 protein: CASSISSGPGDYGYTF